The 11 T cell receptor beta chains in this list originate from one sample, sequenced in a study of neoadjuvant anti-PD-1 for oral cavity cancer. The protocol was immunoSEQ multiplex PCR, while the TCRdb copy is restricted to in-frame clones and leaves out a portion. The table shows 15,000 to 20,000 clones, with about three quarters occurring only once. This sample comprised PBMCs, obtained before nivolumab (anti-PD-1) treatment. The receptors were sampled from a person between 40 and 85 years old with oral cavity squamous cell carcinoma.

This clone occurred a few times. The chain carries TRBV7-9 and TRBJ2-1; D possibly corresponds to TRBD1 (5 bases). The CDR3 is 16 amino acids. With 5 bases removed from V and 9 bases from J, the gap between germline ends came to 23 bases. Germline CDR1 SEHNR, CDR2 FQNEAQ (reference sequence). In nucleotides, the CDR3 is TGTGCCAGCAGCCCTTTATCCCAGGACATTAAAGGTGAGCAGTTCTTC. Its translation is CASSPLSQDIKGEQFF.

This chain uses TRBV10-3 with TRBJ2-3; a weak D match, TRBD2 (5 bases). V was pared by 3 bases and J by 3 bases, with 10 bases between. This CDR3 has 14 residues. Germline V gene sequence: CDR1 ENHRY, CDR2 SYGVKD. CDR3 region: CAISEHRETDTQYF. The CDR3 nucleotides are TGTGCCATCAGTGAACACCGGGAAACAGATACGCAGTATTTT.

This clone occurred a few times. The chain employs TRBV2 and TRBJ1-4; D might be TRBD1 (5 bases). The CDR3 consists of 14 residues. V was shortened by 6 bases and J by 4 bases, with 12 bases between the two germline ends. Germline lookup yields CDR1 SNHLY and CDR2 FYNNEI. DNA for the CDR3: TGTGCCAGCAGCGGGGGTAGGGGTAATGAAAAACTGTTTTTT. Translated: CASSGGRGNEKLFF.

In this sample, this clone turned up once. This chain connects TRBV28 to TRBJ1-5; no clear D. CDR3 size: 16 residues. Germline CDR1 reads MDHEN; CDR2 reads SYDVKM. Trimming removed 7 bases at V and 6 bases at J, with 22 bases between. CDR3 sequence reads: CASTDGGKGLVQPQHF. The CDR3 nucleotides read TGTGCCAGCACAGACGGCGGAAAGGGTCTCGTTCAGCCCCAGCATTTT.

The chain couples TRBV9 to TRBJ2-2, with a tentative D call TRBD2 (6 bases). Trimming took off 0 bases at V and 1 base at J, with 13 bases between the two ends. The V gene's germline CDR1 is SGDLS and CDR2 YYNGEE. The CDR3 has 17 residues. CDR3 nucleotides: TGTGCCAGCAGCGTAGATGTTGGAGGGGTGAACACCGGGGAGCTGTTTTTT. It encodes CASSVDVGGVNTGELFF.

J is TRBJ1-6 and V is TRBV5-1; TRBD1 might be the D (5 bases). The CDR3 loop spans 15 amino acids. Germline lookup yields CDR1 SGHRS and CDR2 YFSETQ. V dropped 7 bases and J dropped 6 bases, with 17 bases sitting between them. This CDR3 is CASAPQGGTNSPLHF. The DNA for the CDR3 is TGCGCCAGCGCCCCCCAGGGCGGTACTAATTCACCCCTCCACTTT.

In its sample, this clone was seen a few times. The rearrangement joins TRBV7-2 to TRBJ2-2; no clear D gene. V was pared by 0 bases and J by 2 bases, with 4 bases between. Germline CDR1 SGHTA, CDR2 FQGNSA. This CDR3 region has 14 residues. CDR3 loop: CASSLALNTGELFF. CDR3 sequence (DNA): TGTGCCAGCAGCTTAGCGCTAAACACCGGGGAGCTGTTTTTT.

This clone was detected only a few times. V and J are TRBV2 and TRBJ1-1; D ambiguous. The CDR3 totals 15 residues. Trimming took 2 bases from V and 4 from J, leaving 14 bases between them. Germline V gives CDR1 SNHLY, CDR2 FYNNEI. DNA for the CDR3: TGTGCCAGCAGTGAATCCAGGATTTTGGTCACTGAAGCTTTCTTT. Its translation is CASSESRILVTEAFF.

The CDR3 is CASSAGTGKFYGYTF. CDR3 DNA sequence: TGTGCCAGCAGCGCTGGGACAGGGAAGTTCTATGGCTACACCTTC. V gene TRBV5-4 combines with J gene TRBJ1-2, with 9 bases fitting TRBD1. Germline V gene data show CDR1 as SGHNT and CDR2 as YYREEE (reference sequence). Trimming removed 4 bases from V and 4 bases from J; junction bases left unmatched: 8. The CDR3 has 15 residues.

J is TRBJ2-7 and V is TRBV10-3, with 11 bases that match TRBD2. This CDR3 has 21 residues. The V and J ends lost 4 bases and 1 base, in that order; junction bases with no gene match: 21. Germline V gives CDR1 ENHRY, CDR2 SYGVKD. The CDR3 spells CAISGSVSSGRPLQRSYEQYF. In DNA, the CDR3 is TGTGCCATCAGTGGATCCGTATCTAGCGGGAGGCCACTGCAAAGATCCTACGAGCAGTACTTC.

Here the CDR3 reads CASSEFIGTTNEKLFF. CDR3 in DNA: TGTGCCAGCAGTGAATTCATTGGGACAACTAATGAAAAACTGTTTTTT. The chain is built from TRBV6-1 and TRBJ1-4; D is undetermined. The CDR3 has 16 amino acids. The germline V gene encodes CDR1 MNHNS and CDR2 SASEGT. Trimming left V 2 bases short and J 0 bases short, with 10 bases between.